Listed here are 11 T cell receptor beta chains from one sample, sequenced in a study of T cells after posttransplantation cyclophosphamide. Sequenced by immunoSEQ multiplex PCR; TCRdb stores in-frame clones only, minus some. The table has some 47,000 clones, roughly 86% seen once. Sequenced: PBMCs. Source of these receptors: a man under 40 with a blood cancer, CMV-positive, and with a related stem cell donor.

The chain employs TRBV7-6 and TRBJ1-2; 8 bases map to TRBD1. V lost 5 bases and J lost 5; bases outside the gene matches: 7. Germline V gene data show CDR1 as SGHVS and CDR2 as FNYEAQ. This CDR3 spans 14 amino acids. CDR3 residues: CASSAEQGEYGYTF. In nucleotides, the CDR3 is TGTGCCAGCAGCGCAGAACAGGGGGAATATGGCTACACCTTC.

This CDR3 reads CASSELSEQYF. The CDR3 nucleotides read TGTGCCAGCAGTGAATTGAGCGAGCAGTACTTC. The genes are TRBV2 and TRBJ2-7; D uncertain. V lost 2 bases and J lost 6, with 5 bases in between. Looked up from germline, CDR1 is SNHLY and CDR2 is FYNNEI. This CDR3 region has 11 residues.

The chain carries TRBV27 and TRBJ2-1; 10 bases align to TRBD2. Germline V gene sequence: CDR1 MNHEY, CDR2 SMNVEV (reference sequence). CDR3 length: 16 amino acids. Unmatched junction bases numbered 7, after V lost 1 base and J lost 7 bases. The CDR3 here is CASSLFLAGVSNEQFF. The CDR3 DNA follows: TGTGCCAGCAGTTTATTTCTAGCGGGGGTATCTAATGAGCAGTTCTTC.

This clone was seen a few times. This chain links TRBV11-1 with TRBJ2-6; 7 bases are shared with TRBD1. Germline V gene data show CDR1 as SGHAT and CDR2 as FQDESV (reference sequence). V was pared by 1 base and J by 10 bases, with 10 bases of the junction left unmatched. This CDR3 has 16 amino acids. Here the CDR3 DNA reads TGTGCCAGCAGCTTAGAACCGCCGGGACAGCCAAACGTCCTGACTTTC. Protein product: CASSLEPPGQPNVLTF.

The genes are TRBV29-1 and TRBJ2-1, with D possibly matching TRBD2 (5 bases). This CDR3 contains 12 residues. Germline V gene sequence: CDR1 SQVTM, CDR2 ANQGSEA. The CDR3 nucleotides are TGCTTCTTCCTAGCCCCCTCCAATGAGCAGTTCTTC. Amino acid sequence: CFFLAPSNEQFF.

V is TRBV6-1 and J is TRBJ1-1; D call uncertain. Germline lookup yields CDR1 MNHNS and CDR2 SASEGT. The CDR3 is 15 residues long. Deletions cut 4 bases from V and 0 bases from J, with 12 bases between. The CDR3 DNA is TGTGCCAGCAGTGTATTCGACACCTTGAACACTGAAGCTTTCTTT. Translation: CASSVFDTLNTEAFF.

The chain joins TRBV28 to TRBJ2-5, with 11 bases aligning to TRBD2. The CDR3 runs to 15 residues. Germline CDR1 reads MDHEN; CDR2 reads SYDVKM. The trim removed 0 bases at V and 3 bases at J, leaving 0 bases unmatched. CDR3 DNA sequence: TGTGCCAGCAGTTTATGGACTAGCGGGAAAGAGACCCAGTACTTC. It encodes CASSLWTSGKETQYF.

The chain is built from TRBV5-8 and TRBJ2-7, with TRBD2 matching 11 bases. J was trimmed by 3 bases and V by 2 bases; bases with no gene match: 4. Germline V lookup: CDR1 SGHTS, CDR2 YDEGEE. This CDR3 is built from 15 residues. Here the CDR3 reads CASSFGTSGYYEQYF. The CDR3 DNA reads TGTGCCAGCAGCTTCGGGACTAGCGGTTACTACGAGCAGTACTTC. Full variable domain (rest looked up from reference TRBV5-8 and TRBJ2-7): EAGVTQSPTHLIKTRGQQATLRCSPISGHTSVYWYQQALGLGLQFLLWYDEGEERNRGNFPPRFSGRQFPNYSSELNVNALELEDSALYLCASSFGTSGYYEQYFGPGTRLTVT.

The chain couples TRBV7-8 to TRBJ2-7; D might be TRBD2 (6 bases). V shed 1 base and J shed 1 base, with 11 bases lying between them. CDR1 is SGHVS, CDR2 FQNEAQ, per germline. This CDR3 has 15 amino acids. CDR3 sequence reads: CASSLVEGTSYEQYF. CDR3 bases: TGTGCCAGCAGCTTAGTGGAGGGCACGTCCTACGAGCAGTACTTC.

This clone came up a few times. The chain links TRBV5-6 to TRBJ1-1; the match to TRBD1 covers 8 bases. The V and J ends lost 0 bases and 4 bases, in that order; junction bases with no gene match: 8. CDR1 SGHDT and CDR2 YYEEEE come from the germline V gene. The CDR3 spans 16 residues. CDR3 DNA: TGTGCCAGCAGCTTGGATTCCGGACAGGGTTTCACTGAAGCTTTCTTT. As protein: CASSLDSGQGFTEAFF.

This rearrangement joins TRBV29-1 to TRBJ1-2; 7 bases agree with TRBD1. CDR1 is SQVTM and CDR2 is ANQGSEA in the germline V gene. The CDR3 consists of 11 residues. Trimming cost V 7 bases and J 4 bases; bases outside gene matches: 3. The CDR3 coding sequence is TGCAGCGCTCCAGGGGGCTATGGCTACACCTTC. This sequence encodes CSAPGGYGYTF.